The clone carrying this T cell receptor beta chain was seen repeatedly, ten times or more. No antigen is known for it. There are 14 residues in the CDR3. Deletions cut 1 base from V and 5 bases from J, with 11 bases between. Germline V gives CDR1 SEHNR, CDR2 FQNEAQ (reference sequence). The data are from a study of Graves' ophthalmopathy and Graves' hyperthyroidism. For the study at large: Untreated patients at initial diagnosis provided peripheral blood. Study-wide results and caveats: The majority of expanded thyroid clonotypes above 0.001 frequency also occurred in blood.

Additional autoimmune diseases, uncontrolled infections, pregnancy or lactation disqualified patients. RNA transcripts yielded amplified TCR beta CDR3 regions. An initial RT-PCR round employing HTBI primers preceded a second-round multiplex PCR. TCRdb used MiXCR to reprocess the multiplex PCR reads, holding one entry per CDR3 protein. The sample holds hundreds of thousands of distinct CDR3 sequences, roughly 41% seen once. The sequenced material came from peripheral blood. The V and J genes are TRBV7-9 and TRBJ1-2; D possibly corresponds to TRBD1 (6 bases). The TCR sequence derives from an adult man with Graves' ophthalmopathy. CDR3 DNA sequence: TGTGCCAGCAGCTTAGGGTCAGGGGATTATGGCTACACCTTC. Translation: CASSLGSGDYGYTF.